This T cell receptor (beta chain) was profiled in a study of spatial heterogeneity in lung cancer. This clonotype was found many times. Antigen unknown. A library prepared for alpha chains yielded this beta chain as an off-target read; its size is of little meaning. As to time point: sample taken at primary tumor resection. A total of approximately 77 untreated early-stage non-small cell lung cancer patients served as donors. Overall study results and limits: Higher tumor mutation counts went along with higher counts of expanded intratumoral alpha and beta TCRs.

Every TCR cDNA molecule bore a unique molecular identifier. TCRdb analysed the 5' RACE reads with MiXCR anew, one entry per CDR3 protein. Here the sample spans 12,000 to 15,000 distinct CDR3 sequences, approximately 4.5% being singletons. The trim removed 5 bases at V and 3 bases at J, leaving 9 bases unmatched. The CDR3 runs 18 residues. The sample was lung tumor tissue, taken at surgery. The receptor was isolated from a female donor with early-stage non-small cell lung cancer. The chain employs TRBV12-3 or TRBV12-4 and TRBJ2-1; 14 nucleotides line up with TRBD2. CDR3 residues: CASSGTSGGYGLYNEQFF. In nucleotides, the CDR3 is TGTGCCAGCAGTGGGACTAGCGGGGGCTATGGCCTCTACAATGAGCAGTTCTTC.